The clone carrying this T cell receptor (beta chain) was counted a few times. The antigen is not known. This sample was taken from a study of cytomegalovirus exposure and HLA in healthy donors. Study conclusions and caveats: Of the V segments, some could not be distinguished, including TRBV6-2 and TRBV6-3, and were excluded. It was assumed in the presence/absence analyses that sequencing depth was roughly uniform across donors. In an earlier analysis, about 87% or about 30%: the productive usage of most TCR beta V segments.

The germline V gene has CDR1 SGDLS and CDR2 YYNGEE. The CDR3 runs 20 residues. The V gene lost 4 bases and the J gene lost 3 bases, with 28 bases spanning the gap. Primers for the PCR totalled 60 Vbeta and 13 Jbeta. Assay: immunoSEQ multiplex PCR; the TCRdb copy retains only in-frame clones and omits some. The table shows around 94,000 clones, with approximately 87% occurring only once. This receptor was taken from a man aged 40-49 years in good health and CMV-seronegative. Sequences were obtained from PBMCs. V usage is TRBV9 and J usage is TRBJ2-2; TRBD2 is a possible D gene (6 bases). The CDR3 protein is CASSPGRRRGLGSDTGELFF. CDR3 DNA: TGTGCCAGCAGCCCAGGGAGGAGGAGGGGCCTCGGGTCGGACACCGGGGAGCTGTTTTTT.